Listed here is a single TCR beta chain. Per the original methods: Amplification of reference gene primers provided the estimated nucleated cell counts. Some clones are missing from TCRdb's copy, which holds only in-frame ones; the method was immunoSEQ multiplex PCR. The V and J calls and clone size are taken from that table; D and trimming were inferred from the DNA. Here the sample spans 90,000 to 150,000 clones, 85% being singletons. This record belongs to a study of blood T cell repertoires in COVID-19. Study at large: Acute-phase and convalescent COVID-19 samples originated in the United States, Italy and Spain. T cells, B-cell-depleted T cells, or PBMCs provided the cDNA or gDNA that served as material.

Per the germline V gene, CDR1 is MNHEY and CDR2 is SMNVEV (reference sequence). This CDR3 contains 14 residues. V lost 6 bases and J 3 bases, leaving 11 bases between the germline ends. The receptor's source is an elderly man with acute or convalescent COVID-19. The sequenced material came from peripheral blood. J is TRBJ2-2 and V is TRBV27; D possibly corresponds to TRBD2 (5 bases). The CDR3 region has the DNA TGTGCCAGCAGGGTTACGGGATACACCGGGGAGCTGTTTTTT. It encodes CASRVTGYTGELFF.